These T cell receptor beta chains were read from a single sample in a study of T cell responses to AZD1222 COVID-19 vaccine. Assay used: immunoSEQ multiplex PCR; TCRdb lists only in-frame clones, some missing. This table has some 86,000 clones, 80% appearing once. Sequenced here: peripheral blood, sampled on day 0 of AZD1222 vaccination. These receptors all stem from an adult in good health. CDR3s include the opening cysteine and the closing phenylalanine or tryptophan. A D gene is named only where the DNA matches it firmly. Expanded clones are given a class, and other clones once, few, many or no size at all.

d_gene: .
v_gene: TRBV3-1/TRBV3-2
j_gene: TRBJ1-1
abundance: .
CDR3nt: TGTGCCAGCAGCCAGGGAATAGGAGATACTGAAGCTTTCTTT
CDR3aa: CASSQGIGDTEAFF

d_gene: .
v_gene: TRBV21-1
j_gene: TRBJ2-1
abundance: .
CDR3nt: TGTGCCAGCAGCCGAGAGGGGCGGCACAATGAGCAGTTCTTC
CDR3aa: CASSREGRHNEQFF

d_gene: .
v_gene: TRBV5-3
j_gene: TRBJ2-3
abundance: few
CDR3nt: TGTGCCAGAAGAGGACTAGGGGGGAACAGCACAGATACGCAGTATTTT
CDR3aa: CARRGLGGNSTDTQYF

d_gene: .
v_gene: TRBV18
j_gene: TRBJ1-2
abundance: .
CDR3nt: TGTGCCAGCTCGAGCTCCCGGGACGTGGGATATGGCTACACCTTC
CDR3aa: CASSSSRDVGYGYTF

d_gene: TRBD1
v_gene: TRBV27
j_gene: TRBJ1-4
abundance: .
CDR3nt: TGTGCCAGCAGTCCTGGGACAGGGTTAGAAAAACTGTTTTTT
CDR3aa: CASSPGTGLEKLFF

d_gene: .
v_gene: TRBV2
j_gene: TRBJ2-2
abundance: .
CDR3nt: TGTGCCAGCAGTTCCAGCAGGGGATCAACCGGGGAGCTGTTTTTT
CDR3aa: CASSSSRGSTGELFF

d_gene: .
v_gene: TRBV3-1/TRBV3-2
j_gene: TRBJ2-2
abundance: .
CDR3nt: TGTGCCAGCAGCCTCAACACCGGGGAGCTGTTTTTT
CDR3aa: CASSLNTGELFF

d_gene: .
v_gene: TRBV15
j_gene: TRBJ1-3
abundance: .
CDR3nt: TGTGCCACCAGCAGAGACACTCAAACGGGAAACACCATATATTTT
CDR3aa: CATSRDTQTGNTIYF

d_gene: .
v_gene: TRBV5-8
j_gene: TRBJ1-1
abundance: .
CDR3nt: TGTGCCAGCAGCTTGGTGGGGGGGCCCGACACTGAAGCTTTCTTT
CDR3aa: CASSLVGGPDTEAFF

d_gene: TRBD2
v_gene: TRBV7-2
j_gene: TRBJ2-4
abundance: .
CDR3nt: TGTGCCAGCAGTTCTAGCGGGAGTGGAGCCAAAAACATTCAGTACTTC
CDR3aa: CASSSSGSGAKNIQYF

d_gene: .
v_gene: TRBV7-9
j_gene: TRBJ2-7
abundance: .
CDR3nt: TGTGCCAGCAGCGGAGCTGAGGGGGCCTACGAGCAGTACTTC
CDR3aa: CASSGAEGAYEQYF

d_gene: .
v_gene: TRBV24-1
j_gene: TRBJ2-3
abundance: .
CDR3nt: TGTGCCACCAGTGACTCAGGGGCCTCTGGCACAGATACGCAGTATTTT
CDR3aa: CATSDSGASGTDTQYF

d_gene: .
v_gene: TRBV27
j_gene: TRBJ1-5
abundance: .
CDR3nt: TGTGCCAGCAGAACTCTCGAGGGGCGAAGCAATCAGCCCCAGCATTTT
CDR3aa: CASRTLEGRSNQPQHF

d_gene: .
v_gene: TRBV24-1
j_gene: TRBJ2-3
abundance: once
CDR3nt: TGTGCCACCAGTGAACGAACAGATACGCAGTATTTT
CDR3aa: CATSERTDTQYF

d_gene: .
v_gene: TRBV6-5
j_gene: TRBJ2-3
abundance: once
CDR3nt: TGTGCCAGCAGTTACTCGTTAACGGGAAGCACAGATACGCAGTATTTT
CDR3aa: CASSYSLTGSTDTQYF

d_gene: .
v_gene: TRBV3-1/TRBV3-2
j_gene: TRBJ1-2
abundance: .
CDR3nt: TGTGCCAGCAGCCAAGCGGTCGGGACGGTAAATGGCTACACCTTC
CDR3aa: CASSQAVGTVNGYTF

d_gene: TRBD1
v_gene: TRBV28
j_gene: TRBJ1-1
abundance: .
CDR3nt: TGTGCCAGCAGTCTGACAGGGGGCCGGACTGAAGCTTTCTTT
CDR3aa: CASSLTGGRTEAFF

d_gene: .
v_gene: TRBV2
j_gene: TRBJ1-1
abundance: .
CDR3nt: TGTGCCACAAACCTGGGGGGTAACACTGAAGCTTTCTTT
CDR3aa: CATNLGGNTEAFF

d_gene: .
v_gene: TRBV3-1/TRBV3-2
j_gene: TRBJ1-4
abundance: large
CDR3nt: TGTGCCAGCAGCCGGACAGTTGCAACTAATGAAAAACTGTTTTTT
CDR3aa: CASSRTVATNEKLFF

d_gene: .
v_gene: TRBV19
j_gene: TRBJ1-2
abundance: few
CDR3nt: TGTGCCAGTAGTAACCTGGACCCCCCCTATGGCTACACCTTC
CDR3aa: CASSNLDPPYGYTF

d_gene: .
v_gene: TRBV5-5
j_gene: TRBJ1-5
abundance: .
CDR3nt: TGTGCCAGCAGCTTGCAGGGCCATCAGCCCCAGCATTTT
CDR3aa: CASSLQGHQPQHF

d_gene: TRBD1
v_gene: TRBV6-5
j_gene: TRBJ1-2
abundance: .
CDR3nt: TGTGCCAGCAGTTATGATCAGGGGGCGGATGGCTACACCTTC
CDR3aa: CASSYDQGADGYTF

d_gene: TRBD1
v_gene: TRBV5-1
j_gene: TRBJ1-6
abundance: .
CDR3nt: TGCGCCAGCAGCTCGGACAGGGGTTCCTATAATTCACCCCTCCACTTT
CDR3aa: CASSSDRGSYNSPLHF

d_gene: TRBD1
v_gene: TRBV15
j_gene: TRBJ1-5
abundance: once
CDR3nt: TGTGCCACCAGCAGAGGGGGGACAGGGACGAATCAGCCCCAGCATTTT
CDR3aa: CATSRGGTGTNQPQHF

d_gene: .
v_gene: TRBV20-1
j_gene: TRBJ2-4
abundance: .
CDR3nt: TGCAGTGCTAGTCATACAGGAGGCAAAAACATTCAGTACTTC
CDR3aa: CSASHTGGKNIQYF

d_gene: .
v_gene: TRBV10-2
j_gene: TRBJ1-6
abundance: .
CDR3nt: TGCGCCAGCAGTGTTAGATTGGGGAATTCACCCCTCCACTTT
CDR3aa: CASSVRLGNSPLHF

d_gene: .
v_gene: TRBV9
j_gene: TRBJ1-6
abundance: once
CDR3nt: TGTGCCAGCAGCGTAGGTTCGCTTTATTCACCCCTCCACTTT
CDR3aa: CASSVGSLYSPLHF